This T cell receptor beta chain was identified in a study of molecular identifiers for immune sequencing clone quantification. Study outcomes and limitations: More than 97% of effector molecules, versus under 1% of naive-cell molecules, belonged to clones above 20 RNA copies.

This clonotype was recorded many times. What it binds is unknown. The CDR3 sequence is 15 residues long. V shed 3 bases and J shed 0 bases, with 6 bases lying between them. Each CDR3 protein gets one entry after TCRdb re-called the PCR reads with MiXCR. The data contain some 590,000 distinct CDR3 sequences, about 25% of them seen just once; the ten biggest clones take up 0.6% to 0.9%. The chain combines TRBV12-3 or TRBV12-4 with TRBJ1-6; D gene uncertain. The sequence derives from a human donor in good health. Some libraries in this study had Jurkat cell RNA spiked in. The material sequenced was naive CD8+ T cells from blood, with Jurkat cell RNA spiked in. Indicated subset: FACS-sorted CD8+CD4-CCR7+CD45RA+ naive T cells. The CDR3 DNA follows: TGTGCCAGCAGTTTCGAGAGCTCCTATAATTCACCCCTCCACTTT. Translated: CASSFESSYNSPLHF.